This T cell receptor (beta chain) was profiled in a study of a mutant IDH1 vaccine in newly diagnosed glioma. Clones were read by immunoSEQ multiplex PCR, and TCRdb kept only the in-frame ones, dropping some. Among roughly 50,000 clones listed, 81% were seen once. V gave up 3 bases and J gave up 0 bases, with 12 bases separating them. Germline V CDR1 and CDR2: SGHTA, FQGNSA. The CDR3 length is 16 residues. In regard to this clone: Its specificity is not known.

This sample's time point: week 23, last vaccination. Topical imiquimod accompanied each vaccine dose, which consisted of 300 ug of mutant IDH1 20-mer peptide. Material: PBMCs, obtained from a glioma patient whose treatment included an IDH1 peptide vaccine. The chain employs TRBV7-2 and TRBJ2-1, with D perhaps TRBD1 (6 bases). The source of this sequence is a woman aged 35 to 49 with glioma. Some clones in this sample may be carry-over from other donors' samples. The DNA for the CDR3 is TGTGCCAGCAGCTTTTCAGGGGCCAGCTCCTACAATGAGCAGTTCTTC. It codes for CASSFSGASSYNEQFF.